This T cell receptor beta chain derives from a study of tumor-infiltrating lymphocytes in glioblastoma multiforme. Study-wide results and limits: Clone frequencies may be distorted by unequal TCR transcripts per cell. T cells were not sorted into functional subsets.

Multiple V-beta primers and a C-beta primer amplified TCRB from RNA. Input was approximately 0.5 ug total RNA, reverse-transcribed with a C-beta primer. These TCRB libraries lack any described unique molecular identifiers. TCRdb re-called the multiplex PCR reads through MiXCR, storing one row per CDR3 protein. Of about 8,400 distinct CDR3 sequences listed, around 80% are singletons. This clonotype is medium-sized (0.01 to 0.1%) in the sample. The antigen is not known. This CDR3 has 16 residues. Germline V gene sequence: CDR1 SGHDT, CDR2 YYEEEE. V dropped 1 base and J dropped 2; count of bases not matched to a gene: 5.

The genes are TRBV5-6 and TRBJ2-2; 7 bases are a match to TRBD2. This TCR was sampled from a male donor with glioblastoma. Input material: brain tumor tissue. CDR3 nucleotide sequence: TGTGCCAGCAGCTTGAACCGGGGGGTTAACACCGGGGAGCTGTTTTTT. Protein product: CASSLNRGVNTGELFF.